The 21 T cell receptor beta chains below were found in one sample sequenced in a study of OX40 agonist ivuxolimab in advanced cancers. Using immunoSEQ multiplex PCR, the repertoire was profiled, and TCRdb retains in-frame clones only, with some absent. The sample records more than 55,000 clones, around 82% being singletons. This sample comprised CD4+ or CD8+ T cells sorted from blood, obtained in a trial of the OX40 agonist ivuxolimab. The origin of the receptors is an adult with an advanced solid tumor such as melanoma, head and neck, liver or kidney cancer.

The rearrangement links TRBV6-5 to TRBJ2-7; the D gene is possibly TRBD1 (6 bases). V lost 7 bases and J 0 bases, leaving 13 bases between the germline ends. Germline loops: CDR1 MNHEY, CDR2 SVGAGI. The CDR3 extends over 14 amino acids. CDR3 loop: CASTQTGYSYEQYF. In DNA form, the CDR3 reads TGTGCCAGCACCCAGACAGGCTACTCCTACGAGCAGTACTTC.

V is TRBV6-5 and J is TRBJ2-1; D is tentatively TRBD1 or TRBD2 (5 bases each). The CDR3 consists of 15 residues. Trimming left V 6 bases short and J 7 bases short, with 19 bases between. Per germline, CDR1 MNHEY and CDR2 SVGAGI. The CDR3: CASRPPGPKRNEQFF. CDR3 DNA: TGTGCCAGCAGACCACCGGGGCCTAAAAGGAATGAGCAGTTCTTC.

The rearrangement uses TRBV12-5 and TRBJ1-5; D uncertain. Trimming left V 2 bases short and J 3 bases short, with 14 bases between. The germline CDR1 and CDR2 sequences are LGHNT and FRNRAP. CDR3 length equals 16 residues. The CDR3 DNA reads as TGTGCTAGTGGTTTGAAAGAACAGAATTTCAATCAGCCCCAGCATTTT. It translates to CASGLKEQNFNQPQHF.

This clone occurred a few times. The chain has TRBV9 and TRBJ2-7; TRBD2 matches 9 bases. With 0 bases clipped from V and 2 bases from J, the junction kept 3 bases outside the gene matches. Germline V gene sequence: CDR1 SGDLS, CDR2 YYNGEE. CDR3 size: 15 residues. The CDR3 nucleotides are TGTGCCAGCAGCGTAGCGGCTAGCGGGACCTACGAGCAGTACTTC. Encoded protein: CASSVAASGTYEQYF.

V is TRBV7-6 and J is TRBJ2-2; D is unresolved. This CDR3 contains 13 residues. V lost 3 bases to trimming and J lost 5 bases, with 7 bases between them. Germline V gene sequence: CDR1 SGHVS, CDR2 FNYEAQ. CDR3 sequence: CASSFRSTGELFF. The CDR3, as DNA: TGTGCCAGCAGCTTCAGGTCTACCGGGGAGCTGTTTTTT. Variable domain in full (rest from reference TRBV7-6 and TRBJ2-2): GAGVSQSPRYKVTKRGQDVALRCDPISGHVSLYWYRQALGQGPEFLTYFNYEAQQDKSGLPNDRFSAERPEGSISTLTIQRTEQRDSAMYRCASSFRSTGELFFGEGSRLTVL.

The V and J genes are TRBV7-2 and TRBJ2-7; 8 bases agree with TRBD1. V lost 8 bases, J lost 3 bases, and 3 bases stayed unmatched. Germline assignment: CDR1 SGHTA and CDR2 FQGNSA. The CDR3 covers 12 residues. The chain's CDR3 is CASGQGYYEQYF. CDR3 coding DNA: TGTGCCAGCGGACAGGGATACTACGAGCAGTACTTC.

J is TRBJ2-3 and V is TRBV7-2, with D perhaps given as TRBD1 or TRBD2 (6 bases each). Trimming took off 3 bases at V and 0 bases at J, with 10 bases between the two ends. There are 15 residues in the CDR3. Germline V gene lookup returns CDR1 SGHTA and CDR2 FQGNSA. Here the CDR3 reads CASSFRGLSTDTQYF. The CDR3 DNA sequence: TGTGCCAGCAGCTTCCGGGGGCTTAGCACAGATACGCAGTATTTT.

This chain connects TRBV7-2 to TRBJ1-5; D perhaps matches TRBD1 (5 bases). The CDR3 is 15 residues long. CDR1 and CDR2 (germline): SGHTA, FQGNSA. Trimming took 3 bases from V and 5 from J, leaving 14 bases between them. CDR3 DNA: TGTGCCAGCAGCTTGAGGGGTGGGAGTGATCAGCCCCAGCATTTT. It is translated as CASSLRGGSDQPQHF.

This rearrangement joins TRBV7-2 to TRBJ2-5, with TRBD2 matching 16 bases. Germline trimming cut 4 bases from V and 8 bases from J; bases unmatched to any gene: 10. In germline, CDR1 is SGHTA, CDR2 FQGNSA. This CDR3 spans 17 amino acids. CDR3 protein: CASSSPGLAGGPRTQYF. DNA of the CDR3: TGTGCCAGCAGCTCGCCGGGACTAGCGGGGGGGCCTCGAACCCAGTACTTC.

The chain employs TRBV7-2 and TRBJ2-3; D gene uncertain. The CDR3 is 15 amino acids. Deletions cut 2 bases from V and 2 bases from J, with 11 bases between. The germline gives CDR1 SGHTA, CDR2 FQGNSA. The CDR3 sequence: CASSLLGPDTDTQYF. CDR3 nucleotide sequence: TGTGCCAGCAGCTTACTAGGGCCAGACACAGATACGCAGTATTTT.

This clone was counted a single time. One junction end does not reproduce the germline sequence, and a read error may be involved. The V gene is TRBV7-6, the J gene TRBJ2-3; D is uncertain. Germline values: CDR1 SGHVS, CDR2 FNYEAQ. The CDR3 covers 13 residues. The CDR3 loop is CASSVAGRNTQYF. The CDR3 DNA reads TGTGCCAGCAGCGTAGCCGGGCGGAATACGCAGTATTTT.

The V and J genes are TRBV28 and TRBJ2-1, with no clear D. Germline V CDR1 and CDR2: MDHEN, SYDVKM. This CDR3 region has 12 residues. V was shortened by 4 bases and J by 6 bases, with 7 bases between the two germline ends. CDR3 in DNA: TGTGCCAGCAGTTCACCCTTCAATGAGCAGTTCTTC. Its translation is CASSSPFNEQFF.

This clone appeared a single time. V and J are TRBV11-2 and TRBJ2-7; 10 bases line up with TRBD1. With 5 bases clipped from V and 8 bases from J, the junction kept 15 bases outside the gene matches. There are 16 residues in the CDR3. Germline V CDR1 and CDR2: SGHAT, FQNNGV. This chain's CDR3 is CASSNVFRDRGGQQYF. The DNA for the CDR3 is TGTGCCAGCAGCAACGTGTTTAGGGACAGGGGTGGGCAGCAGTACTTC.

This chain's CDR3 is CASSMGRTAQETQYF. Here the CDR3 DNA reads TGTGCCAGTAGTATGGGGAGGACGGCCCAGGAGACCCAGTACTTC. V is TRBV19 and J is TRBJ2-5, with D possibly TRBD2 on 6 matching bases. Per germline, CDR1 LNHDA and CDR2 SQIVND (reference sequence). The V and J ends lost 3 bases and 5 bases respectively, with 16 bases between them. This CDR3 contains 15 residues. Combining the CDR3 with reference TRBV19 and TRBJ2-5 gives the whole variable domain DGGITQSPKYLFRKEGQNVTLSCEQNLNHDAMYWYRQDPGQGLRLIYYSQIVNDFQKGDIAEGYSVSREKKESFPLTVTSAQKNPTAFYLCASSMGRTAQETQYFGPGTRLLVL.

The chain is built from TRBV27 and TRBJ2-2; perhaps TRBD1 as D (6 bases). V was pared by 6 bases and J by 2 bases, with 19 bases between. This CDR3 spans 17 amino acids. The germline gives CDR1 MNHEY, CDR2 SMNVEV (reference sequence). This CDR3 reads CASSPFPDRYNTGELFF. DNA of the CDR3: TGTGCCAGCAGCCCTTTTCCGGACAGATACAACACCGGGGAGCTGTTTTTT.

V gene TRBV6-1 combines with J gene TRBJ1-2; D remains unclear. The CDR3 has 12 residues. The germline CDR1 and CDR2 sequences are MNHNS and SASEGT. Trimming pared 5 bases from V and 4 bases from J, leaving 8 bases between. CDR3 nucleotides: TGTGCCAGCAGTTCCGGGGTCTATGGCTACACCTTC. It translates to CASSSGVYGYTF.

This clone is a singleton in its sample. The chain links TRBV18 to TRBJ1-6, with TRBD1 as a possible D gene (5 bases). CDR3 length equals 13 residues. Germline loops: CDR1 KGHSH, CDR2 LQKENI. V was shortened by 2 bases and J by 10 bases, with 9 bases between the two germline ends. In DNA, the CDR3 is TGTGCCAGCTCACCAAGCGGGGACTCACCCCTCCACTTT. It specifies CASSPSGDSPLHF. Full variable domain (rest looked up from reference TRBV18 and TRBJ1-6): NAGVMQNPRHLVRRRGQEARLRCSPMKGHSHVYWYRQLPEEGLKFMVYLQKENIIDESGMPKERFSAEFPKEGPSILRIQQVVRGDSAAYFCASSPSGDSPLHFGNGTRLTVT.

This clone has a single count. The V call is TRBV6-5, the J call TRBJ2-3, with 14 bases that match TRBD2. Trimming took 6 bases from V and 5 from J; bases not matched to a gene: 4. CDR1 and CDR2 (germline): MNHEY, SVGAGI. The CDR3 loop spans 15 amino acids. DNA for the CDR3: TGTGCCAGCAGCCAAGGGACTAGCGGGGGAGATACGCAGTATTTT. It encodes CASSQGTSGGDTQYF.

V usage is TRBV6-1 and J usage is TRBJ2-5; possibly TRBD1 or TRBD2 for D (5 bases each). This CDR3 has 14 amino acids. Trimming took off 2 bases at V and 7 bases at J, with 14 bases between the two ends. The germline gives CDR1 MNHNS, CDR2 SASEGT. This CDR3 is CASSEWGIRRTQYF. CDR3 bases: TGTGCCAGCAGTGAATGGGGGATTAGGCGGACCCAGTACTTC.

Of note for this clone: A junction boundary mismatches the germline segment, possibly from a read error. The chain has TRBV27 and TRBJ2-5, with no clear D. Germline assignment: CDR1 MNHEY and CDR2 SMNVEV (reference sequence). This CDR3 spans 12 amino acids. In nucleotides, the CDR3 is TGTGCCAGCAGTTTTGGGCAAGGGACCCAGTACTTC. Protein: CASSFGQGTQYF.

V usage is TRBV30 and J usage is TRBJ2-3; 8 nucleotides line up with TRBD2. The CDR3 consists of 13 residues. The ends lost 3 bases at V and 1 base at J; junction bases unmatched: 0. The germline CDR1 and CDR2 sequences are GTSNPN and SVGIG (reference sequence). CDR3 in DNA: TGTGCCTGGAGGACTAGCGGCACAGATACGCAGTATTTT. It yields the protein CAWRTSGTDTQYF.